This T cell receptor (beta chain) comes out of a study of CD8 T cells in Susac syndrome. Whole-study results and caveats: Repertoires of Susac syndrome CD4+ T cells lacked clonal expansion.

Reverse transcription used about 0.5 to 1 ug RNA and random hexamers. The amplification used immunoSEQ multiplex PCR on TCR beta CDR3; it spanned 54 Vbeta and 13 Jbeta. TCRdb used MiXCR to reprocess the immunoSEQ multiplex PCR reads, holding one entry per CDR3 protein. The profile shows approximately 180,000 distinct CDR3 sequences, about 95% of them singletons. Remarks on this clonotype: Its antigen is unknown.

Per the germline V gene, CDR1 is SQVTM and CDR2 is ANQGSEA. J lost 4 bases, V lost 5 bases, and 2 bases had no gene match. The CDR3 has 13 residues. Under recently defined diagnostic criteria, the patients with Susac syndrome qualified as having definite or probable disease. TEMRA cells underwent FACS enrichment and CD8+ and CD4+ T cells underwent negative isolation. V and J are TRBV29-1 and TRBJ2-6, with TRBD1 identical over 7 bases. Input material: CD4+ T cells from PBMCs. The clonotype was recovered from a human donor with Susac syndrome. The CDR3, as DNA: TGCAGCGTTCTGACAGGGGGGGCCAACGTCCTGACTTTC. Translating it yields CSVLTGGANVLTF.